Here is one TCR beta chain with its context. From germline, CDR1 is MDHEN and CDR2 SYDVKM. With 5 bases removed from V and 4 bases from J, the gap between germline ends came to 17 bases. The length of the CDR3 is 15 residues. Generated by immunoSEQ multiplex PCR, the TCRdb table keeps only in-frame clones and is missing some. The profile shows about 260,000 clones, roughly 80% of them singletons. The sample originates from a study of blood T cell repertoires in COVID-19. In the study overall: Acute and convalescent COVID-19 samples came from the United States, Italy and Spain.

This TCR came from a woman in her forties or fifties who had recovered from COVID-19. The sample taken for sequencing was peripheral blood. This chain uses TRBV28 with TRBJ1-1; D perhaps matches TRBD1 (5 bases). CDR3 coding DNA: TGTGCCAGCAGTGCGGAAGGGCAGGGCGGCACTGAAGCTTTCTTT. Protein: CASSAEGQGGTEAFF.